The 17 T cell receptor beta chains below come from one sample, sequenced in a study of blood T cell repertoires in COVID-19. This table comes from immunoSEQ multiplex PCR, and its TCRdb copy is limited to in-frame clones, with some not included. The sample has about 210,000 clones, 70% to 90% seen once. The material sequenced was PBMCs or T cells enriched from blood (not recorded which). Receptors were obtained from a man aged 40-55 years who had recovered from COVID-19.

V usage is TRBV4-1 and J usage is TRBJ2-7; TRBD1 agrees at 7 bases. The germline CDR1 and CDR2 sequences are MGHRA and YSYEKL. This CDR3 region has 16 residues. After removal of 0 bases from V and 7 bases from J, the junction contained 12 bases not matched to a gene. CDR3 bases: TGCGCCAGCAGCCAAGATCTGGGACAGACCCCGGGGGAGCAGTACTTC. As protein: CASSQDLGQTPGEQYF.

The J gene is TRBJ2-3, the V gene TRBV9; TRBD2 matches at 7 bases. The length of the CDR3 is 12 residues. Per germline, CDR1 SGDLS and CDR2 YYNGEE. V shed 8 bases and J 2 bases; nucleotides not matched to a gene: 2. The CDR3, as DNA: TGTGCCAGTGCGGGGGACACAGATACGCAGTATTTT. Its protein is CASAGDTDTQYF.

J is TRBJ2-7 and V is TRBV28; D is undetermined. There are 14 residues in the CDR3. The germline V gene encodes CDR1 MDHEN and CDR2 SYDVKM. V was cut by 3 bases and J by 2 bases, with 11 bases left in between. The CDR3 sequence is CASSFYAGAYEQYF. The CDR3, as DNA: TGTGCCAGCAGTTTTTACGCAGGTGCCTACGAGCAGTACTTC.

The chain combines TRBV7-6 with TRBJ1-1; D remains ambiguous. This CDR3 is 15 amino acids long. Trimming shortened V by 3 bases and J by 2 bases, and 13 bases separated the two germline ends. CDR1 is SGHVS and CDR2 is FNYEAQ in the germline V gene. The CDR3 DNA reads as TGTGCCAGCAGCTTGGCCCCTTCAGGAAACACTGAAGCTTTCTTT. Translated: CASSLAPSGNTEAFF.

This chain links TRBV5-6 with TRBJ1-1; TRBD1 is a possible D gene (5 bases). Germline assignment: CDR1 SGHDT and CDR2 YYEEEE. This CDR3 is built from 14 residues. The ends were cut back, 4 bases at V and 1 base at J, with 11 bases in the middle. The CDR3 nucleotides read TGTGCCAGCAGCCCGACCGGGGGGAACACTGAAGCTTTCTTT. It yields the protein CASSPTGGNTEAFF.

The chain couples TRBV18 to TRBJ2-7, with D perhaps matching TRBD1 (6 bases). The CDR3 totals 15 residues. The V end lost 0 bases, the J end lost 0 bases, and 9 bases lay between the germline ends. The germline CDR1 and CDR2 sequences are KGHSH and LQKENI. The CDR3 loop is CASSPPDRPSYEQYF. DNA of the CDR3: TGTGCCAGCTCACCACCTGACAGGCCCTCCTACGAGCAGTACTTC.

This sequence joins TRBV6-5 and TRBJ1-1, with unresolved D. The CDR3 consists of 14 residues. The germline V gene has CDR1 MNHEY and CDR2 SVGAGI. Trimming took 6 bases from V and 1 from J, leaving 12 bases between them. Written as DNA, the CDR3 is TGTGCCAGCAGAGCCTATACTAAGAACACTGAAGCTTTCTTT. Protein product: CASRAYTKNTEAFF.

The gene calls are TRBV19 and TRBJ1-5, with TRBD1 matching over 8 bases. This CDR3 has 15 residues. V lost 4 bases to trimming and J lost 7 bases; unmatched junction nucleotides: 9. In germline, CDR1 is LNHDA, CDR2 SQIVND (reference sequence). The CDR3 region is CASSTRQGMRQPQHF. The CDR3 DNA sequence: TGTGCCAGTAGTACACGACAGGGGATGAGGCAGCCCCAGCATTTT. Full variable domain (outside the CDR3, taken from reference TRBV19 and TRBJ1-5): DGGITQSPKYLFRKEGQNVTLSCEQNLNHDAMYWYRQDPGQGLRLIYYSQIVNDFQKGDIAEGYSVSREKKESFPLTVTSAQKNPTAFYLCASSTRQGMRQPQHFGDGTRLSIL.

On this clone: One end of the junction is discordant with germline, which a read error may explain. The rearrangement uses TRBV2 and TRBJ2-7; a possible D gene is TRBD2 (6 bases). Germline V gene data show CDR1 as SNHLY and CDR2 as FYNNEI. This CDR3 has 11 residues. Written as DNA, the CDR3 is TGTGCCAGTGAGAGTTCCCGGGATAGCGGCTTC. Amino acid sequence: CASESSRDSGF.

The chain links TRBV6-1 to TRBJ2-7; the match to TRBD2 covers 8 bases. In germline, CDR1 is MNHNS, CDR2 SASEGT. The CDR3 consists of 15 residues. V shed 2 bases, J shed 7 bases, and the junction held 10 bases outside the gene matches. The CDR3 sequence: CASSELKRERGEQYF. Written as DNA, the CDR3 is TGTGCCAGCAGTGAACTGAAGCGGGAGCGAGGGGAGCAGTACTTC.

A single count supports this clone. The chain couples TRBV10-3 to TRBJ2-7; 10 bases line up with TRBD1. Germline CDR1 and CDR2: ENHRY and SYGVKD. There are 15 residues in the CDR3. The V and J ends lost 3 bases and 7 bases, in that order; junction bases with no gene match: 9. The CDR3 DNA reads as TGTGCCATCAGTGATTCCCGACAGGGGGCGCTTGAGCAGTACTTC. Protein product: CAISDSRQGALEQYF.

This clone is a singleton in its sample. The chain carries TRBV6-5 and TRBJ1-4; D might be TRBD1 (5 bases). CDR1 MNHEY and CDR2 SVGAGI come from the germline V gene. CDR3 length: 15 amino acids. The V gene lost 2 bases and the J gene lost 3 bases, with 10 bases spanning the gap. The CDR3 region has the DNA TGTGCCAGCAGTTACGTATCGACAGCTAATGAAAAACTGTTTTTT. Amino acids: CASSYVSTANEKLFF.

This clone has only a few counts. The chain joins TRBV5-5 to TRBJ2-1; maybe TRBD1 (6 bases). The ends were cut back, 4 bases at V and 3 bases at J, with 11 bases in the middle. CDR3 length: 14 amino acids. Germline CDR1 and CDR2: SGHKS and YYEKEE (reference sequence). The DNA of the CDR3 is TGTGCCAGCAGCCCCGGGACACACTACAATGAGCAGTTCTTC. It specifies CASSPGTHYNEQFF.

This clone was detected once. The V call is TRBV18, the J call TRBJ2-1, with 11 nucleotides matching TRBD2. CDR1 is KGHSH, CDR2 LQKENI, per germline. The CDR3 sequence is 15 residues long. Germline trimming cut 3 bases from V and 9 bases from J; bases unmatched to any gene: 7. CDR3 protein: CASSPTSGSISEQFF. CDR3 in DNA: TGTGCCAGCTCACCTACTAGCGGGAGTATTAGTGAGCAGTTCTTC.

The CDR3 DNA reads TGTGCCACCAGTGAAACAGGGGGGGAACAGCCCCAGCATTTT. It codes for CATSETGGEQPQHF. The chain recombines TRBV24-1 with TRBJ1-5; TRBD1 matches at 8 bases. With 4 bases clipped from V and 7 bases from J, the junction kept 5 bases outside the gene matches. CDR1 and CDR2 from the germline V gene are KGHDR and SFDVKD. This CDR3 has 14 residues.

DNA of the CDR3: TGTGCCAGCAGTGAGGGGCCCACCCAGCCCCAGCATTTT. Amino acids: CASSEGPTQPQHF. The V call is TRBV2, the J call TRBJ1-5; possible D gene TRBD1, 5 bases. V lost 3 bases, J lost 7 bases, and 10 bases lay in between. This CDR3 contains 13 residues. Germline CDR1 SNHLY, CDR2 FYNNEI.

V is TRBV4-1 and J is TRBJ2-5; possible D gene TRBD1, 6 bases. In germline, CDR1 is MGHRA, CDR2 YSYEKL. The CDR3 has 18 residues. Trimming took off 0 bases at V and 3 bases at J, with 20 bases between the two ends. The CDR3 nucleotides read TGCGCCAGCAGCCAAGAGGACCTAGGGGGTTTAACAAAAGAGACCCAGTACTTC. As protein: CASSQEDLGGLTKETQYF.